What follows describes a single T cell receptor beta chain. This entry comes from a study of cytomegalovirus exposure and HLA in healthy donors. Primers included in the PCR were 60 Vbeta and 13 Jbeta primers. TCRdb keeps only in-frame clones here, not all; method: immunoSEQ multiplex PCR. Of approximately 150,000 clones in the sample, around 68% were seen once. CDR3 size: 16 residues. The germline V gene has CDR1 SGHRS and CDR2 YFSETQ. V shed 2 bases, J shed 3 bases, and the junction held 5 bases outside the gene matches. The chain combines TRBV5-1 with TRBJ2-3; 11 nucleotides align to TRBD2. The sample consisted of PBMCs. This TCR came from a man younger than 40 in good health and CMV-seropositive. DNA for the CDR3: TGCGCCAGCAGCTTCTCCCGACTAGCGGGAACAGATACGCAGTATTTT. It codes for CASSFSRLAGTDTQYF.